The 29 T cell receptor beta chains listed next were all sequenced from one sample in a study of cytomegalovirus exposure and HLA in healthy donors. The protocol was immunoSEQ multiplex PCR, while the TCRdb copy is restricted to in-frame clones and leaves out a portion. This sample has about 250,000 clones, with more than 75% found just once. The source material was PBMCs. All receptors come from a man aged 18 to 30 in good health and CMV-seropositive.

V usage is TRBV27 and J usage is TRBJ2-5, with TRBD1 matching over 9 bases. CDR3 size: 17 residues. Germline V lookup: CDR1 MNHEY, CDR2 SMNVEV (reference sequence). Unmatched junction bases numbered 10, after V lost 1 base and J lost 4 bases. The CDR3 sequence is CASSLLAFGTGRETQYF. CDR3 DNA sequence: TGTGCCAGCAGTTTATTAGCATTCGGGACAGGGAGAGAGACCCAGTACTTC.

The chain uses TRBV9 and TRBJ2-1; unclear D gene. Germline-derived CDR1 and CDR2 are SGDLS and YYNGEE. Trimming shortened V by 2 bases and J by 2 bases, and 8 bases separated the two germline ends. The length of the CDR3 is 14 residues. In DNA, the CDR3 is TGTGCCAGCAGCGTTTTGGGGACCTACAATGAGCAGTTCTTC. Protein product: CASSVLGTYNEQFF.

The J gene is TRBJ2-7, the V gene TRBV5-8; possibly TRBD1 for D (5 bases). Trimming removed 1 base from V and 1 base from J, with 6 bases in between. From germline, CDR1 is SGHTS and CDR2 YDEGEE. The CDR3 totals 13 residues. CDR3 loop: CASSLKGSYEQYF. DNA of the CDR3: TGTGCCAGCAGCTTGAAGGGGTCCTACGAGCAGTACTTC. Variable domain in full (rest from reference TRBV5-8 and TRBJ2-7): EAGVTQSPTHLIKTRGQQATLRCSPISGHTSVYWYQQALGLGLQFLLWYDEGEERNRGNFPPRFSGRQFPNYSSELNVNALELEDSALYLCASSLKGSYEQYFGPGTRLTVT.

The genes are TRBV10-3 and TRBJ1-2, with 7 bases matching TRBD1. V lost 0 bases and J lost 7; bases outside the gene matches: 5. The CDR3 is 14 residues long. Germline V gives CDR1 ENHRY, CDR2 SYGVKD. CDR3: CAISESTGVAGYTF. The CDR3 DNA follows: TGTGCCATCAGTGAGTCCACAGGGGTAGCTGGCTACACCTTC.

This rearrangement joins TRBV30 to TRBJ2-6; weak D call: TRBD1 (6 bases). Trimming cost V 5 bases and J 0 bases, with 11 bases left between them. The CDR3 has 15 residues. Per germline, CDR1 GTSNPN and CDR2 SVGIG (reference sequence). CDR3: CAWGGLSSGANVLTF. In DNA form, the CDR3 reads TGTGCCTGGGGGGGCCTAAGCTCTGGGGCCAACGTCCTGACTTTC.

The chain is built from TRBV5-4 and TRBJ2-7; 9 bases fit TRBD2. The CDR3 is made up of 15 amino acids. CDR1 and CDR2 (germline): SGHNT, YYREEE (reference sequence). V was clipped by 0 bases and J by 6 bases; unmatched bases: 7. CDR3 region: CASSLDSAGGREQYF. In DNA, the CDR3 is TGTGCCAGCAGCTTGGATTCAGCGGGAGGTCGCGAGCAGTACTTC.

This chain links TRBV7-8 with TRBJ2-1; 15 bases match TRBD2. The junction had 7 bases not matched to a gene; V was cut back by 4 bases and J by 6 bases. The CDR3 length is 17 residues. Looked up from germline, CDR1 is SGHVS and CDR2 is FQNEAQ. The CDR3 spells CASSSRTSGRVGNEQFF. The CDR3 DNA reads as TGTGCCAGCAGCTCCAGGACTAGCGGGAGGGTAGGCAATGAGCAGTTCTTC.

The J gene is TRBJ1-4, the V gene TRBV6-1, with 7 bases matching TRBD1. J was trimmed by 4 bases and V by 8 bases; bases with no gene match: 10. Germline CDR1 and CDR2: MNHNS and SASEGT. The CDR3 totals 15 residues. The CDR3 sequence: CASCPGQANNEKLFF. The CDR3 DNA reads as TGTGCCAGCTGCCCAGGACAGGCCAATAATGAAAAACTGTTTTTT.

The V and J genes are TRBV28 and TRBJ2-7; D might be TRBD2 (5 bases). The CDR3 sequence is 12 residues long. V was pared by 10 bases and J by 3 bases, with 13 bases between. The germline CDR1 and CDR2 sequences are MDHEN and SYDVKM. CDR3 sequence (DNA): TGTGCCATCGGAGGCAGACACTACGAGCAGTACTTC. Translating it yields CAIGGRHYEQYF.

The gene calls are TRBV6-5 and TRBJ1-2; tentatively, D is TRBD1 (5 bases). The V gene's germline CDR1 is MNHEY and CDR2 SVGAGI. The CDR3 is 12 residues long. V lost 6 bases to trimming and J lost 4 bases, with 9 bases between them. CDR3 loop: CASRRGVYGYTF. CDR3 DNA: TGTGCCAGCAGAAGGGGAGTCTATGGCTACACCTTC.

The gene calls are TRBV28 and TRBJ1-2; D not certain. The length of the CDR3 is 12 residues. V was pared by 4 bases and J by 4 bases, with 7 bases between. Germline V gene data show CDR1 as MDHEN and CDR2 as SYDVKM. CDR3 sequence: CASSSGLYGYTF. The DNA of the CDR3 is TGTGCCAGCAGTTCCGGACTCTATGGCTACACCTTC.

The CDR3 DNA reads TGCAGCGTTGAAGATCCCGGCGGGAGCACCTACGAGCAGTACTTC. Encoded protein: CSVEDPGGSTYEQYF. The chain uses TRBV29-1 and TRBJ2-7; TRBD2 aligns across 7 bases. The V gene's germline CDR1 is SQVTM and CDR2 ANQGSEA. Trimming took 0 bases from V and 2 from J; bases not matched to a gene: 7. The CDR3 extends over 15 amino acids.

The chain links TRBV7-3 to TRBJ2-3; the D gene is possibly TRBD2 (6 bases). CDR3 size: 15 residues. Germline lookup yields CDR1 SGHTA and CDR2 FQGTGA. V was trimmed by 0 bases and J by 5 bases, leaving 12 bases between them. This CDR3 is CASSLTGGERDTQYF. CDR3 DNA sequence: TGTGCCAGCAGCTTAACGGGCGGGGAGCGAGATACGCAGTATTTT.

The CDR3 nucleotides are TGCGCCAGCAGCTTGCTCCGCAACACCGGGGAGCTGTTTTTT. This translates into CASSLLRNTGELFF. The J gene is TRBJ2-2, the V gene TRBV5-1; D remains ambiguous. This CDR3 contains 14 residues. V lost 1 base and J 2 bases, leaving 6 bases between the germline ends. Germline values: CDR1 SGHRS, CDR2 YFSETQ.

CDR3: CASSLDGGRAPYEQYF. CDR3 in DNA: TGCGCCAGCAGCTTGGATGGCGGGAGGGCCCCGTACGAGCAGTACTTC. The chain joins TRBV5-1 to TRBJ2-7, with 9 bases identical to TRBD2. CDR1 SGHRS and CDR2 YFSETQ come from the germline V gene. Trimming removed 0 bases from V and 4 bases from J; junction bases left unmatched: 8. The CDR3 has 16 amino acids.

This clone has a single count. This sequence joins TRBV25-1 and TRBJ2-3; the D is unclear. The CDR3 is made up of 16 amino acids. The V end was cut by 1 base, the J end by 2 bases, with 13 bases between. CDR1 and CDR2 (germline): MGHDK, SYGVNS. CDR3 in DNA: TGTGCCAGCAGTGAATTCCTGCCCTTATCCACAGATACGCAGTATTTT. This gives the protein CASSEFLPLSTDTQYF. The whole variable domain, remainder taken from reference TRBV25-1 and TRBJ2-3, is EADIYQTPRYLVIGTGKKITLECSQTMGHDKMYWYQQDPGMELHLIHYSYGVNSTEKGDLSSESTVSRIRTEHFPLTLESARPSHTSQYLCASSEFLPLSTDTQYFGPGTRLTVL.

The chain recombines TRBV7-8 with TRBJ1-5; D perhaps matches TRBD1 (5 bases). Germline-derived CDR1 and CDR2 are SGHVS and FQNEAQ. CDR3 length equals 15 residues. Trimming stripped 5 bases from V and 0 bases from J, with 11 bases between. As DNA, the CDR3 is TGTGCCAGCAGCCCAGGACATTCTAGCAATCAGCCCCAGCATTTT. This codes for CASSPGHSSNQPQHF.

Turning to this clone: The identical CDR3 is also encoded by other nucleotide sequences in the sample. The chain couples TRBV5-1 to TRBJ2-1; 7 bases fit TRBD2. Germline CDR1 is SGHRS and CDR2 is YFSETQ. V trimming: 0 bases; J trimming: 0 bases; junction bases outside the gene matches: 0. This CDR3 region has 15 residues. In DNA, the CDR3 is TGCGCCAGCAGCTTGGGCGGGAGCTCCTACAATGAGCAGTTCTTC. It translates to CASSLGGSSYNEQFF.

This sequence joins TRBV2 and TRBJ2-7; D is unresolved. The CDR3 consists of 14 residues. Germline CDR1 and CDR2: SNHLY and FYNNEI. Trimming took 0 bases from V and 2 from J, leaving 8 bases between them. The CDR3: CASSEAGVTYEQYF. The CDR3 region has the DNA TGTGCCAGCAGTGAAGCTGGGGTGACCTACGAGCAGTACTTC.

V usage is TRBV5-1 and J usage is TRBJ2-3; D is perhaps TRBD2 (5 bases). The CDR3 is made up of 14 amino acids. Deletions cut 6 bases from V and 4 bases from J, with 15 bases between. CDR1 is SGHRS and CDR2 is YFSETQ in the germline V gene. CDR3 DNA sequence: TGCGCCAGCACCTCTTTGGGGAGTGCAGATACGCAGTATTTT. Its translation: CASTSLGSADTQYF.

This clone showed up just once. The genes are TRBV20-1 and TRBJ1-1; 7 bases map to TRBD1. There are 11 residues in the CDR3. Per the germline V gene, CDR1 is DFQATT and CDR2 is SNEGSKA (reference sequence). The CDR3 DNA follows: TGCAGAAAACAGGGGAACGGTGAAGCTTTCTTT. This encodes CRKQGNGEAFF.

The chain is built from TRBV6-4 and TRBJ2-3; possible D gene TRBD2, 5 bases. The V end lost 0 bases, the J end lost 10 bases, and 11 bases lay between the germline ends. The CDR3 runs to 13 residues. The V gene's germline CDR1 is MRHNA and CDR2 SNTAGT. CDR3 amino acids: CASSDSLGGPQYF. The CDR3 nucleotides read TGTGCCAGCAGTGACTCCTTGGGCGGGCCGCAGTATTTT.

The genes are TRBV4-3 and TRBJ1-2; D is ambiguous. The V end lost 0 bases, the J end lost 5 bases, and 10 bases lay between the germline ends. Germline CDR1 reads LGHNA; CDR2 reads YSLEER. This CDR3 has 14 residues. The CDR3 nucleotides read TGCGCCAGCAGCCAAGACAGGTCGGGGTATGGCTACACCTTC. This translates into CASSQDRSGYGYTF.

The chain joins TRBV29-1 to TRBJ1-1; TRBD1 aligns across 12 bases. The ends lost 6 bases at V and 1 base at J; junction bases unmatched: 12. CDR1 SQVTM and CDR2 ANQGSEA come from the germline V gene. CDR3 size: 17 residues. The CDR3 DNA reads as TGCAGCGTCAGCTTAGGGACAGGGGGCTCCAGGAACACTGAAGCTTTCTTT. It yields the protein CSVSLGTGGSRNTEAFF.

The chain uses TRBV28 and TRBJ2-1; D is possibly TRBD1 (5 bases). Trimming removed 4 bases from V and 2 bases from J, with 15 bases in between. This CDR3 has 16 residues. Germline V CDR1 and CDR2: MDHEN, SYDVKM. The CDR3 region is CASSYGQTSPYNEQFF. CDR3 nucleotides: TGTGCCAGCAGTTACGGACAAACGAGCCCCTACAATGAGCAGTTCTTC.

This chain links TRBV13 with TRBJ1-5, with 7 bases fitting TRBD1. The germline gives CDR1 PRHDT, CDR2 FYEKMQ (reference sequence). Trimming cost V 6 bases and J 4 bases; bases outside gene matches: 9. This CDR3 is 15 amino acids long. The chain's CDR3 is CASSLGGGLNQPQHF. As DNA, the CDR3 is TGTGCCAGCAGTTTGGGAGGGGGCCTAAATCAGCCCCAGCATTTT.

The chain uses TRBV19 and TRBJ2-2; 8 bases map to TRBD1. V shed 9 bases and J 2 bases; nucleotides not matched to a gene: 5. The CDR3 has 14 residues. The germline CDR1 and CDR2 sequences are LNHDA and SQIVND (reference sequence). CDR3 loop: CASLDRANTGELFF. In DNA form, the CDR3 reads TGTGCCAGCTTGGACAGGGCCAACACCGGGGAGCTGTTTTTT.

This clone was seen once. The rearrangement joins TRBV6-1 to TRBJ2-7; 11 bases map to TRBD2. Germline V gene lookup returns CDR1 MNHNS and CDR2 SASEGT. Germline trimming cut 2 bases from V and 4 bases from J; bases unmatched to any gene: 4. There are 15 residues in the CDR3. In DNA form, the CDR3 reads TGTGCCAGCAGTGAACTAGCGGGAGGTTTGTACGAGCAGTACTTC. It yields the protein CASSELAGGLYEQYF.

The V call is TRBV21-1, the J call TRBJ1-3. TRBV21-1 has pseudogene status. This CDR3 contains 15 residues. The CDR3 region is CASSGECSSGNTIYF. CDR3 coding DNA: TGTGCCAGCAGTGGGGAGTGTAGCTCTGGAAACACCATATATTTT.